What follows are 20 T cell receptor beta chains derived from one specimen sequenced in a study of T-cell reconstitution after alpha-beta-depleted transplantation in children. Unique molecular identifiers tagged the TCRbeta library. TCRdb ran MiXCR on the PCR reads and lists one entry per CDR3 protein. Of roughly 590,000 distinct CDR3 sequences listed, 16% were seen once; the top ten hold 0.9% to 1.2%. Sequencing was performed on PBMCs from the stem cell graft donor, taken from the stem cell graft. Receptor source: a human donor who donated a stem cell graft to a child with acute myeloid leukemia.

This clonotype has at least ten counts. The chain couples TRBV20-1 to TRBJ1-1; D is ambiguous. Germline V gene lookup returns CDR1 DFQATT and CDR2 SNEGSKA (reference sequence). There are 13 residues in the CDR3. V lost 7 bases, J lost 6 bases, and 18 bases lay in between. This CDR3 is CSVRRPTDAEAFF. DNA for the CDR3: TGCAGTGTTAGGAGGCCCACCGACGCTGAAGCTTTCTTT.

This clonotype showed up many times. This sequence joins TRBV28 and TRBJ2-7, with a weak D call TRBD2 (5 bases). Trimming took off 2 bases at V and 2 bases at J, with 10 bases between the two ends. The CDR3 is 14 amino acids. Germline lookup yields CDR1 MDHEN and CDR2 SYDVKM. This CDR3 reads CASSLEGTTYEQYV. CDR3 DNA: TGTGCCAGCAGTTTAGAGGGAACCACCTACGAGCAGTACGTC.

This clonotype occurred many times. J is TRBJ2-3 and V is TRBV10-3; TRBD2 matches at 12 bases. Trimming cost V 5 bases and J 3 bases; bases outside gene matches: 3. Germline V gene sequence: CDR1 ENHRY, CDR2 SYGVKD. This CDR3 spans 15 amino acids. In DNA, the CDR3 is TGTGCCATCAGTTCGACTAGCGGGGGTACAGATACGCAGTATTTT. Protein sequence: CAISSTSGGTDTQYF.

This clonotype was recorded at least ten times. The chain uses TRBV20-1 and TRBJ2-1; the match to TRBD2 covers 7 bases. The germline gives CDR1 DFQATT, CDR2 SNEGSKA (reference sequence). This CDR3 comprises 13 residues. CDR3 sequence (DNA): TGCAGAGCGGGGCCCCGCTCCTACAATGAGCAGTTCTTC. It codes for CRAGPRSYNEQFF.

This chain uses TRBV25-1 with TRBJ2-2; no clear D. This CDR3 is 15 amino acids long. V was cut by 2 bases and J by 4 bases, with 11 bases left in between. Germline CDR1 MGHDK, CDR2 SYGVNS. CDR3 DNA: TGTGCCAGCAGTGAAAGGCTAGACGGCACCGGGGAGCTGTTTTTT. It specifies CASSERLDGTGELFF.

V usage is TRBV7-2 and J usage is TRBJ2-7; 7 bases are a match to TRBD1. The CDR3 is 15 amino acids. The germline CDR1 and CDR2 sequences are SGHTA and FQGNSA. Germline trimming cut 3 bases from V and 4 bases from J; bases unmatched to any gene: 9. CDR3 in DNA: TGTGCCAGCAGCTTTGGACAGGTCGGACCTTACGAGCAGTACTTC. Residues: CASSFGQVGPYEQYF.

This clonotype was detected many times. V gene TRBV29-1 combines with J gene TRBJ2-2, with 7 bases lining up with TRBD1. The CDR3 is 16 amino acids. Germline assignment: CDR1 SQVTM and CDR2 ANQGSEA. V trimming: 4 bases; J trimming: 2 bases; junction bases outside the gene matches: 10. The CDR3 bases are TGCAGCGTTGTCCTTCTTAAGGGGGCAAACACCGGGGAGCTGTTTTTT. This gives the protein CSVVLLKGANTGELFF.

This clonotype was seen a handful of times. The chain has TRBV5-1 and TRBJ2-3; the match to TRBD2 covers 14 bases. The CDR3 extends over 16 amino acids. After removal of 5 bases from V and 6 bases from J, the junction contained 8 bases not matched to a gene. CDR1 and CDR2 (germline): SGHRS, YFSETQ. The CDR3 nucleotides are TGCGCCAGCAGAAAGACTAGCGGGGGGGTCCCGGATACGCAGTATTTT. It encodes CASRKTSGGVPDTQYF.

This chain joins TRBV7-2 and TRBJ2-3; D is unclear. The CDR3 length is 16 residues. The germline V and J ends were trimmed by 0 bases and 3 bases, with 13 bases remaining between them. Germline values: CDR1 SGHTA, CDR2 FQGNSA. CDR3: CASSLAGGVRTDTQYF. The CDR3 DNA follows: TGTGCCAGCAGCTTAGCCGGTGGAGTTCGGACAGATACGCAGTATTTT.

The chain uses TRBV20-1 and TRBJ2-5; 8 bases are a match to TRBD2. The junction had 12 bases not matched to a gene; V was cut back by 7 bases and J by 5 bases. Germline values: CDR1 DFQATT, CDR2 SNEGSKA (reference sequence). The CDR3 length is 14 residues. CDR3 region: CSVTNRGGGETQYF. CDR3 DNA: TGCAGTGTTACAAATCGGGGGGGCGGGGAGACCCAGTACTTC.

This clonotype occurred a few times. The rearrangement joins TRBV12-3 or TRBV12-4 to TRBJ2-5; D ambiguous. The CDR3 consists of 16 residues. Trimming stripped 0 bases from V and 2 bases from J, with 13 bases between. The CDR3 bases are TGTGCCAGCAGTTTAGCGGCAGCGATATTACAAGAGACCCAGTACTTC. It yields the protein CASSLAAAILQETQYF.

This clonotype appeared many times. This rearrangement joins TRBV20-1 to TRBJ2-1; TRBD2 agrees at 7 bases. V was clipped by 3 bases and J by 0 bases; unmatched bases: 8. Germline CDR1 and CDR2: DFQATT and SNEGSKA (reference sequence). The CDR3 runs 16 residues. The CDR3 protein is CSASSSGVTSYNEQFF. For the CDR3, the DNA is TGCAGTGCTAGTAGCAGCGGGGTTACCTCCTACAATGAGCAGTTCTTC.

This clonotype was seen a handful of times. The chain links TRBV12-3 or TRBV12-4 to TRBJ1-5, with a possible D match to TRBD1 (6 bases). Deletions cut 6 bases from V and 5 bases from J, with 11 bases between. This CDR3 has 13 residues. CDR3 sequence: CASRPGQYQPQHF. DNA of the CDR3: TGTGCCAGCAGACCAGGACAGTATCAGCCCCAGCATTTT.

This clonotype was counted at least ten times. At one boundary the junction diverges from the germline segment, which might be a read error. This chain connects TRBV5-1 to TRBJ2-3; 12 bases fit TRBD2. The germline V gene encodes CDR1 SGHRS and CDR2 YFSETQ. The CDR3 is made up of 15 amino acids. The CDR3 sequence: CASSRLAGGTDTQYF. The CDR3 DNA reads TGTGCCAGCAGTCGACTAGCGGGGGGCACAGATACGCAGTATTTT. Looking up the rest from reference TRBV5-1 and TRBJ2-3 gives the full variable domain: KAGVTQTPRYLIKTRGQQVTLSCSPISGHRSVSWYQQTPGQGLQFLFEYFSETQRNKGNFPGRFSGRQFSNSRSEMNVSTLELGDSALYLCASSRLAGGTDTQYFGPGTRLTVL.

This clonotype has more than one count but fewer than ten. CDR3 nucleotide sequence: TGCAGTGCTAGTAGGTTGGGGGGCCTTTATCAGCCCCAGCATTTT. This gives the protein CSASRLGGLYQPQHF. V usage is TRBV20-1 and J usage is TRBJ1-5; a possible D gene is TRBD1 (6 bases). CDR1 is DFQATT, CDR2 SNEGSKA, per germline (reference sequence). There are 15 residues in the CDR3. V lost 3 bases, J lost 5 bases, and 17 bases lay in between.

This clonotype showed up many times. The chain is built from TRBV5-1 and TRBJ2-1, with TRBD2 matching 10 bases. There are 19 residues in the CDR3. The germline CDR1 and CDR2 sequences are SGHRS and YFSETQ. The ends lost 3 bases at V and 6 bases at J; junction bases unmatched: 18. This CDR3 is CASSWEGLAWFNGSNEQFF. The CDR3 DNA is TGCGCCAGCAGCTGGGAGGGACTAGCGTGGTTTAACGGATCCAATGAGCAGTTCTTC.

This clonotype occurred a few times. The CDR3 spells CASSYSSRDSPLHF. Written as DNA, the CDR3 is TGTGCCAGCAGTTACTCGAGCAGGGACTCACCCCTCCACTTT. The chain employs TRBV6-5 and TRBJ1-6; D might be TRBD1 (5 bases). The CDR3 is made up of 14 amino acids. Germline V gene lookup returns CDR1 MNHEY and CDR2 SVGAGI. With 0 bases removed from V and 10 bases from J, the gap between germline ends came to 10 bases.

CDR3 sequence (DNA): TGCGCCAGCAGCTTCGGCAGGGCTGGCACTGAAGCTTTCTTT. Its protein product is CASSFGRAGTEAFF. This rearrangement joins TRBV5-1 to TRBJ1-1; D possibly corresponds to TRBD1 (5 bases). V was shortened by 2 bases and J by 4 bases, with 12 bases between the two germline ends. The CDR3 spans 14 residues. The V gene's germline CDR1 is SGHRS and CDR2 YFSETQ.

V is TRBV10-3 and J is TRBJ1-1; 7 nucleotides match TRBD1. CDR1 ENHRY and CDR2 SYGVKD come from the germline V gene. The CDR3 is 17 residues long. J was trimmed by 0 bases and V by 3 bases; bases with no gene match: 10. The DNA for the CDR3 is TGTGCCATCAGTGACAACGACAGGGTTGGAATGAACACTGAAGCTTTCTTT. This gives the protein CAISDNDRVGMNTEAFF.

The V call is TRBV24-1, the J call TRBJ2-1; D call uncertain. The length of the CDR3 is 18 residues. The germline V gene encodes CDR1 KGHDR and CDR2 SFDVKD. V dropped 1 base and J dropped 1 base, with 16 bases sitting between them. CDR3: CATSDFGSGGRSYNEQFF. The CDR3 DNA follows: TGTGCCACCAGTGATTTTGGAAGTGGCGGCCGTTCCTACAATGAGCAGTTCTTC.